The entry below describes one TCR beta chain. This entry belongs to a study of blood T cell repertoires in COVID-19. Study at large: The United States, Italy and Spain provided the acute and convalescent COVID-19 samples. T cells, B-cell-depleted T cells, or PBMCs provided the cDNA or gDNA that served as material.

Per the study methods: Cell counts per sample came from amplifying reference gene primers. Profiled with immunoSEQ multiplex PCR; TCRdb holds only in-frame clones, not every one. V and J calls and clone size are as listed in that table; D and trimming were resolved from the DNA. The sample holds some 100,000 clones, roughly nine tenths seen once. The CDR3 sequence is 14 residues long. Germline assignment: CDR1 MGHDK and CDR2 SYGVNS. Trimming pared 7 bases from V and 1 base from J, leaving 14 bases between. The material sequenced was peripheral blood. V usage is TRBV25-1 and J usage is TRBJ2-7, with D perhaps matching TRBD1 (6 bases). The sequence was obtained from a man aged 65 to 85 who had recovered from COVID-19. CDR3 sequence reads: CASTSDRISYEQYF. DNA of the CDR3: TGTGCCAGCACGTCGGACAGAATTTCCTACGAGCAGTACTTC.